Listed below are T cell receptor beta chains from one sample, sequenced in a study of T cell responses to AZD1222 COVID-19 vaccine. Data came from immunoSEQ multiplex PCR; TCRdb stores just in-frame clones and leaves some out. The sample gives roughly 180,000 clones, approximately 91% of which show up once; approximately 2% is in the top ten. Sequenced material: peripheral blood, taken on day 0 of AZD1222 vaccination. These receptors came from an adult in good health. CDR3s include the opening cysteine and the closing phenylalanine or tryptophan. D genes are given only for firm matches. Not every row has a clone size; where given, it reads once, few, many or a size class.

D,V,size,J,CDR3,DNA
-,TRBV5-1,-,TRBJ2-1,CASSLLPGANEQFF,TGCGCCAGCAGCTTGCTTCCCGGGGCCAATGAGCAGTTCTTC
TRBD1,TRBV5-6,-,TRBJ1-1,CASSLGTGQGFTEAFF,TGTGCCAGCAGCTTGGGCACGGGACAGGGCTTCACTGAAGCTTTCTTT
TRBD1,TRBV6-5,-,TRBJ2-7,CASSLTGGTYEQYF,TGTGCCAGCAGTTTGACAGGGGGGACTTACGAGCAGTACTTC
-,TRBV9,-,TRBJ2-7,CASSPGWEAGYEQYF,TGTGCCAGCAGCCCCGGGTGGGAAGCAGGCTACGAGCAGTACTTC
-,TRBV19,-,TRBJ1-1,CASSIDGARNTEAFF,TGTGCCAGTAGTATAGATGGGGCAAGGAACACTGAAGCTTTCTTT
TRBD1,TRBV15,-,TRBJ2-3,CATSRDRASDTQYF,TGTGCCACCAGCAGGGACAGGGCTTCGGATACGCAGTATTTT
-,TRBV19,-,TRBJ1-1,CASSIVKLRRRTEAFF,TGTGCCAGTAGTATAGTAAAACTAAGGAGGCGCACTGAAGCTTTCTTT
TRBD1,TRBV6-2/TRBV6-3,-,TRBJ1-2,CASSYRQGHYGYTF,TGTGCCAGCAGTTACCGACAGGGACACTATGGCTACACCTTC
-,TRBV19,-,TRBJ1-5,CASSIGGGQPQHF,TGTGCCAGTAGTATCGGTGGGGGTCAGCCCCAGCATTTT
-,TRBV19,-,TRBJ2-1,CASSISPSYNEQFF,TGTGCCAGTAGTATCTCCCCCTCCTACAATGAGCAGTTCTTC
-,TRBV30,-,TRBJ1-1,CAWSPGGTAFF,TGTGCCTGGAGCCCCGGGGGGACAGCTTTCTTT
-,TRBV19,-,TRBJ1-2,CASSIDGGLNGYTF,TGTGCCAGTAGTATAGATGGGGGGCTTAATGGCTACACCTTC
-,TRBV5-1,-,TRBJ1-1,CASSVDGRGTEAFF,TGCGCCAGCTCTGTGGACGGACGAGGGACTGAAGCTTTCTTT
TRBD2,TRBV3-1/TRBV3-2,-,TRBJ2-7,CASSPLTGLAGGEQYF,TGTGCCAGCAGCCCGCTAACTGGACTAGCGGGAGGCGAGCAGTACTTC
-,TRBV15,-,TRBJ1-2,CATSRKPRSDRGYTF,TGTGCCACCAGCAGAAAGCCCCGGTCGGACCGTGGCTACACCTTC
-,TRBV19,-,TRBJ2-1,CASSRSSYNEQFF,TGTGCCAGTAGCCGAAGCTCCTACAATGAGCAGTTCTTC
-,TRBV2,few,TRBJ1-5,CASSELGNQPQHF,TGTGCCAGCAGTGAACTCGGAAATCAGCCCCAGCATTTT
TRBD2,TRBV10-2,-,TRBJ2-7,CASSALAGEYEQYF,TGCGCCAGCAGTGCGCTAGCGGGAGAATACGAGCAGTACTTC
-,TRBV6-5,-,TRBJ1-1,CASSRGRGETEAFF,TGTGCCAGCAGCCGGGGGAGGGGCGAGACTGAAGCTTTCTTT
-,TRBV6-2/TRBV6-3,-,TRBJ2-7,CASSYSGEQYF,TGTGCCAGCAGTTACTCGGGTGAGCAGTACTTC
-,TRBV9,-,TRBJ2-2,CASSVDQNGELFF,TGTGCCAGCAGCGTAGACCAAAATGGGGAGCTGTTTTTT
TRBD2,TRBV6-5,-,TRBJ2-3,CASSYFAGGFTDTQYF,TGTGCCAGCAGTTACTTCGCGGGGGGGTTCACAGATACGCAGTATTTT